The 5 T cell receptor beta chains below all came from one sample that was sequenced in a study of blood T cell repertoires in COVID-19 (dated by TCRdb to the early 2020s). Receptor libraries were prepared by the immunoSEQ multiplex PCR assay. The clones in this table, taken by TCRdb from immuneACCESS, are in-frame only. Not every clone is retained; where verified, under half of the shortfall comes from an unresolved V gene, and the cause of the rest is unknown. Present in this sample are 150,000 or so clones, less than 90% of which were seen just once. The leading ten clones occupy 13% to 15% of the sample. Sequenced sample: peripheral blood. These receptors originate from a man between 18 and 35 years old with active or convalescent COVID-19.

The chain employs TRBV29-1 and TRBJ1-1, with D uncertain. Germline loops: CDR1 SQVTM, CDR2 ANQGSEA. Trimming removed 2 bases from V and 1 base from J, with 17 bases in between. The CDR3 extends over 16 amino acids. Here the CDR3 reads CSVELGVRFPNTEAFF. Here the CDR3 DNA reads TGCAGCGTTGAACTCGGGGTCCGTTTCCCGAACACTGAAGCTTTCTTT.

The V gene is TRBV7-2, the J gene TRBJ1-2, with 8 bases lining up with TRBD1. The CDR3 is made up of 14 amino acids. Germline V gene sequence: CDR1 SGHTA, CDR2 FQGNSA. Germline trimming cut 2 bases from V and 8 bases from J; bases unmatched to any gene: 7. In DNA form, the CDR3 reads TGTGCCAGCAGCTTAAAACGACAGGGGAGCGGCTACACCTTC. This translates into CASSLKRQGSGYTF.

The rearrangement joins TRBV7-6 to TRBJ2-7; TRBD2 aligns across 10 bases. Trimming at V came to 2 bases and at J to 6 bases, leaving 10 bases not matched to a gene. This CDR3 is 16 amino acids long. Germline V gives CDR1 SGHVS, CDR2 FNYEAQ. The DNA of the CDR3 is TGTGCCAGCAGCTTACGGGCTAGCGGGAGCTTGGTCGAGCAGTACTTC. Its protein is CASSLRASGSLVEQYF.

V is TRBV7-2 and J is TRBJ2-2; 15 nucleotides line up with TRBD2. With 0 bases clipped from V and 5 bases from J, the junction kept 10 bases outside the gene matches. From germline, CDR1 is SGHTA and CDR2 FQGNSA. There are 20 residues in the CDR3. CDR3 protein: CASSLAKGLAGGSVTGELFF. CDR3 DNA: TGTGCCAGCAGCTTAGCGAAGGGACTAGCGGGGGGCTCGGTGACCGGGGAGCTGTTTTTT.

This clone was seen more than once but under ten times. The chain has TRBV5-8 and TRBJ1-1; TRBD1 aligns across 8 bases. Losses at the gene ends were 4 bases for V and 1 base for J; bases not matched to a gene: 15. The CDR3 is 18 residues long. The germline gives CDR1 SGHTS, CDR2 YDEGEE. CDR3 sequence reads: CASSLWTGRVGKNTEAFF. CDR3 DNA sequence: TGTGCCAGCAGCCTTTGGACAGGGCGAGTAGGAAAGAACACTGAAGCTTTCTTT.